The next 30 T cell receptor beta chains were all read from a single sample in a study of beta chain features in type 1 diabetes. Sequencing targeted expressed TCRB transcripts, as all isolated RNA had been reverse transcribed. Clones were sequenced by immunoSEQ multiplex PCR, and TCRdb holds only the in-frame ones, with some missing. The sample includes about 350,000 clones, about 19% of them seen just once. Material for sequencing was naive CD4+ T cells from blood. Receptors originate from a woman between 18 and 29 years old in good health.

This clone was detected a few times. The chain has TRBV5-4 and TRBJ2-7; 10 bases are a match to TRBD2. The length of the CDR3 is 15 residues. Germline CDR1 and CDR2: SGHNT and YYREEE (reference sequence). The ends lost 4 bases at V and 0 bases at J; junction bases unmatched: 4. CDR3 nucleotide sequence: TGTGCCAGCAGCAGACCTAGCGGGAGCTCCTACGAGCAGTACTTC. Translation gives CASSRPSGSSYEQYF.

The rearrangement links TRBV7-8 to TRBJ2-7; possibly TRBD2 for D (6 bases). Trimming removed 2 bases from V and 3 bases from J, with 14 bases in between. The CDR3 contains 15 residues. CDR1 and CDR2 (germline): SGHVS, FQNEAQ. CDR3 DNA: TGTGCCAGCAGCTTACGTCGGGAGAGGGGCTACGAGCAGTACTTC. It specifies CASSLRRERGYEQYF.

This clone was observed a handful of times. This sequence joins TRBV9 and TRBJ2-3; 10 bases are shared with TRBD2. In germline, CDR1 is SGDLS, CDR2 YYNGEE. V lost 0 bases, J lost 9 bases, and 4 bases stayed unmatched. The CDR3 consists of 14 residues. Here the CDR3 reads CASSVEAGGRTQYF. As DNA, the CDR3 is TGTGCCAGCAGCGTAGAAGCGGGGGGGCGAACGCAGTATTTT.

CDR3 nucleotide sequence: TGTGCCACCAGCAGAGCAGGCAGTCCCTATGGCTACACCTTC. Translation gives CATSRAGSPYGYTF. The gene calls are TRBV15 and TRBJ1-2; D ambiguous. Trimming left V 1 base short and J 4 bases short, with 10 bases between. This CDR3 comprises 14 residues. CDR1 is LNHNV and CDR2 is YYDKDF in the germline V gene (reference sequence). The entire variable domain, with the rest obtained from reference TRBV15 and TRBJ1-2, is as follows: DAMVIQNPRYQVTQFGKPVTLSCSQTLNHNVMYWYQQKSSQAPKLLFHYYDKDFNNEADTPDNFQSRRPNTSFCFLDIRSPGLGDTAMYLCATSRAGSPYGYTFGSGTRLTVV.

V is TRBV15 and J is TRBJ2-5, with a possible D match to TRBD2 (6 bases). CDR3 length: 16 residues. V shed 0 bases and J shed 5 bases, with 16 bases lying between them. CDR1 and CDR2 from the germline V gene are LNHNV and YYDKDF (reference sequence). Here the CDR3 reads CATSRDLGIAGETQYF. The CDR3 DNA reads TGTGCCACCAGCAGAGATTTAGGAATCGCGGGGGAGACCCAGTACTTC.

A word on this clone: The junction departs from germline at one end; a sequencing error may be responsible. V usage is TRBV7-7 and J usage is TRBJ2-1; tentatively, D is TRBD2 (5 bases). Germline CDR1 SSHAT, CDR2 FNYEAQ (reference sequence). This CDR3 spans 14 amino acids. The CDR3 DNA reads TGTGCTAGCAGCTTGACACTAGAAATCGATGAGCAGTTCTTC. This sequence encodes CASSLTLEIDEQFF.

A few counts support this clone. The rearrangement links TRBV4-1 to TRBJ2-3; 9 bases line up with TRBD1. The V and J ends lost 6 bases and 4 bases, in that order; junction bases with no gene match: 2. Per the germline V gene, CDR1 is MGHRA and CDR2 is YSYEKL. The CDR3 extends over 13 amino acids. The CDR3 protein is CASRRQGADTQYF. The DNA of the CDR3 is TGCGCCAGCAGGAGACAGGGGGCAGATACGCAGTATTTT.

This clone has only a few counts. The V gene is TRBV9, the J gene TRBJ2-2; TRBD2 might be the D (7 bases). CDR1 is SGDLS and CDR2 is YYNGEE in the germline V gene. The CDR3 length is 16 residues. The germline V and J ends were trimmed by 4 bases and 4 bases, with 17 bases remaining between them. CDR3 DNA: TGTGCCAGCAGCACCCGGGGGGCGTGGAGCACCGGGGAGCTGTTTTTT. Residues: CASSTRGAWSTGELFF.

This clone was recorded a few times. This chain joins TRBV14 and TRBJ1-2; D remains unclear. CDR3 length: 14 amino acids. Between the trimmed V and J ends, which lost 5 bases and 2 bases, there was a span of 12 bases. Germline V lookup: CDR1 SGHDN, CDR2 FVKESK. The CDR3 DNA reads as TGTGCCAGCAGCGCGGCCAGAGCGAACTATGGCTACACCTTC. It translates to CASSAARANYGYTF.

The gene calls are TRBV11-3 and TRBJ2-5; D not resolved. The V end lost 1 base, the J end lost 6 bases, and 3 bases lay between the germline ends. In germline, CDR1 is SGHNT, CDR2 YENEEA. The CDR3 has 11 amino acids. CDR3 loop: CASSLGQTQYF. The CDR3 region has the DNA TGTGCCAGCAGCTTAGGGCAGACCCAGTACTTC.

The CDR3 sequence is CASSLVSGNTEAFF. The CDR3 region has the DNA TGTGCCAGCAGCTTGGTGTCCGGGAACACTGAAGCTTTCTTT. The chain is built from TRBV5-4 and TRBJ1-1, with D hard to call. The V gene lost 0 bases and the J gene lost 1 base, with 7 bases spanning the gap. The CDR3 has 14 amino acids. The germline gives CDR1 SGHNT, CDR2 YYREEE (reference sequence).

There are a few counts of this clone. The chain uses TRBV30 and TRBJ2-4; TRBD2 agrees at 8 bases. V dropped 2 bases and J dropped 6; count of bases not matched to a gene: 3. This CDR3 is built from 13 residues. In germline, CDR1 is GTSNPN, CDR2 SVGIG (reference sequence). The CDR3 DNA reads TGTGCCTGGAGTTCGCTAGCGGGAAACATTCAGTACTTC. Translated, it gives CAWSSLAGNIQYF.

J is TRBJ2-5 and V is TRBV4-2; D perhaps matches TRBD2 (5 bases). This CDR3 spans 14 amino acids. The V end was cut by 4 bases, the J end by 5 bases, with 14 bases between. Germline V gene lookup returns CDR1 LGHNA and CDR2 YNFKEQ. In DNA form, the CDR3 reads TGTGCCAGCAGCCCTCCGGGAAGTTGGGAGACCCAGTACTTC. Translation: CASSPPGSWETQYF.

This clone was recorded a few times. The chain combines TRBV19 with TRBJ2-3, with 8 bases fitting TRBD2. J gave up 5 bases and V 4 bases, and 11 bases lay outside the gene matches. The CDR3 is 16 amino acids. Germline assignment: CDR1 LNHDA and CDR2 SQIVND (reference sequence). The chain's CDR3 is CASSRSGGYRGDTQYF. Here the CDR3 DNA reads TGTGCCAGTAGTAGGAGCGGGGGCTATCGGGGAGATACGCAGTATTTT.

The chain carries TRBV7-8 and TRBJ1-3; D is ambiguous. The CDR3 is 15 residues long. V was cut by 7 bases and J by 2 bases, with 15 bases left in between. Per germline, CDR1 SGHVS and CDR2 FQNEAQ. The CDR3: CASTPTVLPGNTIYF. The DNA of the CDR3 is TGTGCCAGCACCCCAACAGTCTTACCTGGAAACACCATATATTTT.

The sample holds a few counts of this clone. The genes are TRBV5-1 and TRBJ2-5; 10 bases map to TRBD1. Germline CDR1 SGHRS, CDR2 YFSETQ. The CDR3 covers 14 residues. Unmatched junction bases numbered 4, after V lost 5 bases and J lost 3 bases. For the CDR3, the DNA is TGCGCCAGCAGAAGAGGGACAGGGGAAGAGACCCAGTACTTC. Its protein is CASRRGTGEETQYF.

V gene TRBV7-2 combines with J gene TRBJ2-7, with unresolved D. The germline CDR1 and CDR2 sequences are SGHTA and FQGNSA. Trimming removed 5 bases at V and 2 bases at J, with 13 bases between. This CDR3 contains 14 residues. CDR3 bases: TGTGCCAGCAGCCTTGGATCTCGGGCCTACGAGCAGTACTTC. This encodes CASSLGSRAYEQYF.

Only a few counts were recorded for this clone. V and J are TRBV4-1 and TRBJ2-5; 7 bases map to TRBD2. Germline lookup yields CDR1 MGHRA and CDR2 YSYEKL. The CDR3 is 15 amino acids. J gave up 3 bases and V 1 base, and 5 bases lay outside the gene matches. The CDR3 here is CASSQVTGGEETQYF. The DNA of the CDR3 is TGCGCCAGCAGCCAAGTTACGGGGGGAGAAGAGACCCAGTACTTC.

The CDR3, as DNA: TGTGCCAGCAGTACCCCTCGGGGGGACAGGGTACATACGCAGTATTTT. Translation gives CASSTPRGDRVHTQYF. The chain employs TRBV5-4 and TRBJ2-3, with 9 bases identical to TRBD1. The CDR3 length is 16 residues. Germline values: CDR1 SGHNT, CDR2 YYREEE (reference sequence). J lost 7 bases, V lost 5 bases, and 14 bases had no gene match.

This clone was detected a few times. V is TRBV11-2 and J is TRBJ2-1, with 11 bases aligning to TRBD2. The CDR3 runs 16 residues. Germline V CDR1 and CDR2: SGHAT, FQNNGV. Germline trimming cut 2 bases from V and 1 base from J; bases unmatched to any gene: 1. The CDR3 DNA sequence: TGTGCCAGCAGCTTAACTAGCGGGAGTTCCTACAATGAGCAGTTCTTC. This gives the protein CASSLTSGSSYNEQFF. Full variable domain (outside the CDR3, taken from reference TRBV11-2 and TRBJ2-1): EAGVAQSPRYKIIEKRQSVAFWCNPISGHATLYWYQQILGQGPKLLIQFQNNGVVDDSQLPKDRFSAERLKGVDSTLKIQPAKLEDSAVYLCASSLTSGSSYNEQFFGPGTRLTVL.

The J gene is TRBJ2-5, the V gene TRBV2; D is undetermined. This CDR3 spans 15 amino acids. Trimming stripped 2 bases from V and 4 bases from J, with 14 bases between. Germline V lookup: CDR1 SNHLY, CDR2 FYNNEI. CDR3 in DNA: TGTGCCAGCAGTGAAAGGCGTCAGGTGGGAGAGACCCAGTACTTC. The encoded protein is CASSERRQVGETQYF.

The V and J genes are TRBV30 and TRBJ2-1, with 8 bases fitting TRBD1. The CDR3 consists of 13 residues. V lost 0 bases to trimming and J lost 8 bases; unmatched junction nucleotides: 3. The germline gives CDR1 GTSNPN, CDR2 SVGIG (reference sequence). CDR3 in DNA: TGTGCCTGGAGTGTGGACAGGGAGGATGAGCAGTTCTTC. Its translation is CAWSVDREDEQFF.

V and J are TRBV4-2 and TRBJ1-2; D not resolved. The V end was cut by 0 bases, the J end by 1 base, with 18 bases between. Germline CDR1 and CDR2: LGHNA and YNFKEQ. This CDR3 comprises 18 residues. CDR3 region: CASSQDWSSTRGNYGYTF. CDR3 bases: TGTGCCAGCAGCCAAGATTGGTCGTCGACACGGGGTAACTATGGCTACACCTTC.

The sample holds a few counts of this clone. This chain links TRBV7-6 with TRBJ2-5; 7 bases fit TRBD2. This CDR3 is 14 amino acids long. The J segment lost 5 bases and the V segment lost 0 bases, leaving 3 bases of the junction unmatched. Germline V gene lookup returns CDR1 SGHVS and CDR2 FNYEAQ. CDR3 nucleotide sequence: TGTGCCAGCAGCTTAGCGGGAGCGGGGGAGACCCAGTACTTC. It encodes CASSLAGAGETQYF.

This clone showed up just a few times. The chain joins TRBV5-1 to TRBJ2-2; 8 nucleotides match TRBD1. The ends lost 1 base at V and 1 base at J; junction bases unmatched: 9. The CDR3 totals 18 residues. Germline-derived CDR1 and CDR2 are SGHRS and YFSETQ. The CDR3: CASSLYSGGKWNTGELFF. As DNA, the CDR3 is TGCGCCAGCAGCTTGTATTCAGGGGGCAAATGGAACACCGGGGAGCTGTTTTTT.

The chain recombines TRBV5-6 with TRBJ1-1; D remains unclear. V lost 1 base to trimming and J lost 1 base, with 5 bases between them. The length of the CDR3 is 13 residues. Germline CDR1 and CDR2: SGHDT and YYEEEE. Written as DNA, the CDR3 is TGTGCCAGCAGCTTGACGGGGAACACTGAAGCTTTCTTT. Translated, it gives CASSLTGNTEAFF.

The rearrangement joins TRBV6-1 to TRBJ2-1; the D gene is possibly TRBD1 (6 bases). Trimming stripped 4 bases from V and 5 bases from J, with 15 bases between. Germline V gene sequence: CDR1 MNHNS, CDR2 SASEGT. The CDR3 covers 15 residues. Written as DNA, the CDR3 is TGTGCCAGCAGTGTGGGGGCTCTCAGGGACAATGAGCAGTTCTTC. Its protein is CASSVGALRDNEQFF.

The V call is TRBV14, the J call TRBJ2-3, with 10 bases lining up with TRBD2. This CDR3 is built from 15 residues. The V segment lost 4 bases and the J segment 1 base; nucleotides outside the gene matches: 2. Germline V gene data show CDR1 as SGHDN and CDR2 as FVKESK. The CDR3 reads CASSLGLAGTDTQYF. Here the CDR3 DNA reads TGTGCCAGCAGCCTAGGACTAGCGGGCACAGATACGCAGTATTTT.

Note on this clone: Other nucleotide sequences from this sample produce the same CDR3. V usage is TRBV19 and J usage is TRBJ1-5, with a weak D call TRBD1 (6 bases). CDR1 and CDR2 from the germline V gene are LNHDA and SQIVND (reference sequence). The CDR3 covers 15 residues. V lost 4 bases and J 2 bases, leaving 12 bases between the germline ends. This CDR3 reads CASSTTGSGNQPQHF. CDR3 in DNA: TGTGCCAGTAGTACCACAGGGTCTGGCAATCAGCCCCAGCATTTT.

CDR3 residues: CASSLSRGSETQYF. Here the CDR3 DNA reads TGTGCCAGCAGCTTAAGCAGGGGTTCAGAGACCCAGTACTTC. V and J are TRBV5-6 and TRBJ2-5; D is perhaps TRBD1 (6 bases). Looked up from germline, CDR1 is SGHDT and CDR2 is YYEEEE. Trimming took off 2 bases at V and 4 bases at J, with 12 bases between the two ends. The CDR3 is made up of 14 amino acids. Full variable domain (missing parts from reference TRBV5-6 and TRBJ2-5): DAGVTQSPTHLIKTRGQQVTLRCSPKSGHDTVSWYQQALGQGPQFIFQYYEEEERQRGNFPDRFSGHQFPNYSSELNVNALLLGDSALYLCASSLSRGSETQYFGPGTRLLVL.